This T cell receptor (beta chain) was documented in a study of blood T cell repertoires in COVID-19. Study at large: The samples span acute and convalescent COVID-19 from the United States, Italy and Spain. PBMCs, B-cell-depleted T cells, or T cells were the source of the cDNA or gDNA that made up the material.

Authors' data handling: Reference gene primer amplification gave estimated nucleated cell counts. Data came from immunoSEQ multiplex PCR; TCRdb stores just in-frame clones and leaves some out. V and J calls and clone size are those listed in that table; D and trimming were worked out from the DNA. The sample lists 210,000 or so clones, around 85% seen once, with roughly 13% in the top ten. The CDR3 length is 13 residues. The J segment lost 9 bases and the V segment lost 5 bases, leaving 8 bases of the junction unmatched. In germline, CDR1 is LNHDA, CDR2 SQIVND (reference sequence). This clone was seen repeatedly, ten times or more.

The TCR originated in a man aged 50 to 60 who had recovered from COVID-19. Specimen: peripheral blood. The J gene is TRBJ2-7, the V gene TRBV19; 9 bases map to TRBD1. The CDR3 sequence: CASSPGQGLPQYF. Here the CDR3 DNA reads TGTGCCAGTAGTCCGGGACAGGGCCTCCCGCAGTACTTC.